This is a list of T cell receptor beta chains from one sample in a study of graft-versus-host responses after intestinal transplantation. Their target antigens are unknown. Some clones are missing from TCRdb's copy, which holds only in-frame ones; the method was immunoSEQ multiplex PCR. Seen here are some 85,000 clones, 92% observed once, and the top ten hold about 0.4%. The specimen comprised unstimulated CD8+ T cells sorted from spleen or lymph node cells, sampled before transplant. The receptor source for this set is a human donor who was the organ donor for an intestinal transplant. The conserved cysteine and the conserved F or W are not part of the CDR3 here. Fields, in order: CDR3 length, V gene, D gene, J gene, CDR3 protein. A D gene is named only where the DNA matches it firmly.

length: 12; V: TRBV15; D: TRBD1; J: TRBJ1-1; CDR3: ATRRGQGDTEAF
length: 9; V: TRBV28; D: NA; J: TRBJ1-1; CDR3: ASSFGAGAF
length: 14; V: TRBV7-9; D: NA; J: TRBJ2-1; CDR3: ASSLARRGPVDEQF
length: 11; V: TRBV4-1; D: NA; J: TRBJ1-1; CDR3: ASSPTGNTEAF
length: 13; V: TRBV5-6; D: NA; J: TRBJ2-7; CDR3: ASSRNPGHRYEQY
length: 12; V: TRBV5-6; D: TRBD1; J: TRBJ1-1; CDR3: ASSLWPGGSEAF
length: 11; V: TRBV7-9; D: NA; J: TRBJ2-2; CDR3: ASSLGATGELF
length: 12; V: TRBV13; D: NA; J: TRBJ1-4; CDR3: ASSLGQGNEKLF
length: 13; V: TRBV9; D: TRBD2; J: TRBJ2-1; CDR3: ASSAGGNSYNEQF
length: 14; V: TRBV7-9; D: TRBD2; J: TRBJ2-5; CDR3: ASSIRTSGGVETQY
length: 11; V: TRBV4-2; D: NA; J: TRBJ2-7; CDR3: ASSSRGSYEQY
length: 12; V: TRBV11-2; D: NA; J: TRBJ1-2; CDR3: ASSEYQGSGGYT